These T cell receptor beta chains were read from a single sample in a study of T cells in localized non-small cell lung cancer. Profiled with immunoSEQ multiplex PCR; TCRdb holds only in-frame clones, not every one. The data show about 43,000 clones, 90% to 95% seen once. Sequencing was performed on PBMCs, taken before any cancer treatment. These receptors were taken from a woman aged 40-75 years with stage II lung adenocarcinoma. Each CDR3 is given with its conserved first and last residue. Fields, in order: CDR3 length, V gene, J gene, D gene, clone size, CDR3 protein, CDR3 DNA. A D gene is named only where the DNA matches it firmly. Part of the rows lack a size; the others show once, few, many or a class for expanded clones.

cdr3_length: 13; v_call: TRBV7-8; j_call: TRBJ2-7; d_call: NA; clone_size: NA; cdr3_aa: CASSLRGPYEQYF; cdr3_nt: TGTGCCAGCAGCTTAAGGGGTCCCTACGAGCAGTACTTC
cdr3_length: 16; v_call: TRBV7-8; j_call: TRBJ1-3; d_call: NA; clone_size: NA; cdr3_aa: CASSFQGSLSGNTIYF; cdr3_nt: TGTGCCAGCAGCTTTCAGGGCTCACTCTCTGGAAACACCATATATTTT
cdr3_length: 15; v_call: TRBV5-1; j_call: TRBJ2-5; d_call: NA; clone_size: NA; cdr3_aa: CASTWLGGRFETQYF; cdr3_nt: TGCGCCAGCACCTGGCTAGGGGGGCGCTTTGAGACCCAGTACTTC
cdr3_length: 17; v_call: TRBV9; j_call: TRBJ2-7; d_call: NA; clone_size: NA; cdr3_aa: CASSVTEYGTHHYEQYF; cdr3_nt: TGTGCCAGCAGCGTTACCGAGTATGGGACACACCACTACGAGCAGTACTTC
cdr3_length: 17; v_call: TRBV5-1; j_call: TRBJ1-4; d_call: NA; clone_size: once; cdr3_aa: CASSSTGGFATNEKLFF; cdr3_nt: TGCGCCAGCAGCTCTACAGGAGGATTTGCAACTAATGAAAAACTGTTTTTT
cdr3_length: 14; v_call: TRBV6-4; j_call: TRBJ1-2; d_call: NA; clone_size: NA; cdr3_aa: CASSDGTANYGYTF; cdr3_nt: TGTGCCAGCAGTGACGGGACGGCCAACTATGGCTACACCTTC
cdr3_length: 14; v_call: TRBV5-4; j_call: TRBJ1-3; d_call: NA; clone_size: NA; cdr3_aa: CASSPWGSGNTIYF; cdr3_nt: TGTGCCAGCAGTCCGTGGGGGTCTGGAAACACCATATATTTT
cdr3_length: 15; v_call: TRBV5-1; j_call: TRBJ2-5; d_call: TRBD1; clone_size: once; cdr3_aa: CASSLAGTDQETQYF; cdr3_nt: TGCGCCAGCAGCTTGGCAGGGACAGACCAAGAGACCCAGTACTTC
cdr3_length: 15; v_call: TRBV5-1; j_call: TRBJ2-2; d_call: NA; clone_size: NA; cdr3_aa: CASSLQGTNTGELFF; cdr3_nt: TGCGCCAGCAGCTTGCAAGGGACTAACACCGGGGAGCTGTTTTTT
cdr3_length: 15; v_call: TRBV5-1; j_call: TRBJ2-3; d_call: NA; clone_size: NA; cdr3_aa: CASSLGQASTDTQYF; cdr3_nt: TGCGCCAGCAGCTTGGGACAAGCGAGCACAGATACGCAGTATTTT
cdr3_length: 14; v_call: TRBV13; j_call: TRBJ1-3; d_call: TRBD1; clone_size: NA; cdr3_aa: CASSYRGPGNTIYF; cdr3_nt: TGTGCCAGCAGCTACAGGGGGCCTGGAAACACCATATATTTT
cdr3_length: 13; v_call: TRBV29-1; j_call: TRBJ1-2; d_call: NA; clone_size: NA; cdr3_aa: CSVETDQRGGYTF; cdr3_nt: TGCAGCGTTGAGACGGATCAACGGGGTGGCTACACCTTC
cdr3_length: 15; v_call: TRBV9; j_call: TRBJ2-2; d_call: NA; clone_size: NA; cdr3_aa: CASSVARLSTGELFF; cdr3_nt: TGTGCCAGCAGCGTAGCTAGGCTTTCCACCGGGGAGCTGTTTTTT
cdr3_length: 14; v_call: TRBV7-9; j_call: TRBJ2-7; d_call: NA; clone_size: NA; cdr3_aa: CASSRQGSSYEQYF; cdr3_nt: TGTGCCAGCAGCCGCCAAGGGAGCTCCTACGAGCAGTACTTC
cdr3_length: 15; v_call: TRBV18; j_call: TRBJ1-1; d_call: NA; clone_size: NA; cdr3_aa: CASSPIASENTEAFF; cdr3_nt: TGTGCCAGCTCACCAATCGCGTCAGAAAATACTGAAGCTTTCTTT
cdr3_length: 11; v_call: TRBV20-1; j_call: TRBJ2-7; d_call: NA; clone_size: NA; cdr3_aa: CSARNSYEQYF; cdr3_nt: TGCAGTGCCCGGAACAGCTACGAGCAGTACTTC
cdr3_length: 16; v_call: TRBV7-9; j_call: TRBJ2-7; d_call: TRBD1; clone_size: NA; cdr3_aa: CASSSLPGQGAYEQYF; cdr3_nt: TGTGCCAGCAGCTCCCTCCCGGGACAGGGCGCCTACGAGCAGTACTTC
cdr3_length: 16; v_call: TRBV7-2; j_call: TRBJ2-2; d_call: NA; clone_size: NA; cdr3_aa: CASSQEGGINTGELFF; cdr3_nt: TGTGCCAGCAGCCAAGAGGGGGGGATTAACACCGGGGAGCTGTTTTTT
cdr3_length: 15; v_call: TRBV23-1; j_call: TRBJ2-1; d_call: TRBD2; clone_size: NA; cdr3_aa: CASSRPGGSYNEQFF; cdr3_nt: TGCGCCAGCAGTCGACCGGGAGGATCCTACAATGAGCAGTTCTTC
cdr3_length: 14; v_call: TRBV5-1; j_call: TRBJ2-2; d_call: NA; clone_size: NA; cdr3_aa: CASSLQPDTGELFF; cdr3_nt: TGCGCCAGCAGCCTTCAGCCCGACACCGGGGAGCTGTTTTTT
cdr3_length: 14; v_call: TRBV7-8; j_call: TRBJ2-5; d_call: TRBD1; clone_size: NA; cdr3_aa: CASSSTGGQETQYF; cdr3_nt: TGTGCCAGCAGCTCGACAGGGGGCCAGGAGACCCAGTACTTC
cdr3_length: 14; v_call: TRBV28; j_call: TRBJ2-3; d_call: NA; clone_size: NA; cdr3_aa: CASSDGTRPGTQYF; cdr3_nt: TGTGCCAGCAGTGACGGGACTCGCCCCGGTACGCAGTATTTT